These T cell receptor beta chains were read from a single sample in a study of T-cell memory formation after mild COVID-19. TCRdb re-derived calls from the 5' RACE reads in MiXCR, one entry per CDR3 protein. Here the sample spans some 260,000 distinct CDR3 sequences, about 17% being singletons. Sequencing was done on a sample of PBMCs or a T cell subset sorted from them (not recorded which). The receptors were sampled from a man younger than 30 who had mild COVID-19 (a few samples of this study predate the infection). Cell type and time point are not known. CDR3s include the opening cysteine and the closing phenylalanine or tryptophan. D genes are given only for firm matches. Clone sizes are given selectively: once, few, many, or a class where the clone is expanded.

D gene: NA; J gene: TRBJ1-2; V gene: TRBV3-1; clone size: many; CDR3 protein: CASSPQGSLYGYTF; CDR3 DNA: TGTGCCAGCAGCCCACAGGGTTCCCTCTATGGCTACACCTTC
D gene: NA; J gene: TRBJ2-3; V gene: TRBV27; clone size: NA; CDR3 protein: CASRPKLYRQRTSTDTQYF; CDR3 DNA: TGTGCCAGCAGACCCAAGCTCTACCGACAGAGGACTAGCACAGATACGCAGTATTTT
D gene: NA; J gene: TRBJ1-1; V gene: TRBV9; clone size: few; CDR3 protein: CASSVAPTTDTEAFF; CDR3 DNA: TGTGCCAGCAGCGTAGCTCCCACAACAGACACTGAAGCTTTCTTT
D gene: NA; J gene: TRBJ1-1; V gene: TRBV12-3/TRBV12-4; clone size: few; CDR3 protein: CASSWRIAGDTEAFF; CDR3 DNA: TGTGCCAGCAGTTGGAGAATAGCGGGGGACACTGAAGCTTTCTTT
D gene: NA; J gene: TRBJ1-3; V gene: TRBV4-2; clone size: many; CDR3 protein: CASSQAARPNSGNTIYF; CDR3 DNA: TGTGCCAGCAGCCAAGCGGCCAGGCCTAACTCTGGAAACACCATATATTTT
D gene: NA; J gene: TRBJ2-2; V gene: TRBV7-2; clone size: NA; CDR3 protein: CASSEKRTGELFF; CDR3 DNA: TGTGCCAGCAGCGAGAAGCGCACCGGGGAGCTGTTTTTT
D gene: NA; J gene: TRBJ2-5; V gene: TRBV5-1; clone size: NA; CDR3 protein: CASSRTLPRIQETQYF; CDR3 DNA: TGCGCCAGCAGCCGAACTCTCCCCCGGATCCAAGAGACCCAGTACTTC
D gene: TRBD2; J gene: TRBJ2-3; V gene: TRBV5-1; clone size: few; CDR3 protein: CASTHQGTSGSTDTQYF; CDR3 DNA: TGCGCCAGCACCCATCAAGGCACTAGCGGATCCACAGATACGCAGTATTTT
D gene: NA; J gene: TRBJ2-4; V gene: TRBV20-1; clone size: NA; CDR3 protein: CSAPRPPLAKNIQYF; CDR3 DNA: TGCAGTGCTCCACGGCCCCCTCTAGCCAAAAACATTCAGTACTTC
D gene: NA; J gene: TRBJ2-5; V gene: TRBV3-1; clone size: few; CDR3 protein: CATCQSEGSETQYF; CDR3 DNA: TGTGCCACCTGTCAATCGGAGGGCAGCGAGACCCAGTACTTC
D gene: TRBD1; J gene: TRBJ1-1; V gene: TRBV20-1; clone size: few; CDR3 protein: CSAREGTDTEAFF; CDR3 DNA: TGCAGTGCTAGAGAGGGGACAGATACTGAAGCTTTCTTT
D gene: TRBD2; J gene: TRBJ2-1; V gene: TRBV5-4; clone size: few; CDR3 protein: CASSFISGGVNEQFF; CDR3 DNA: TGTGCCAGCAGCTTTATTAGCGGGGGGGTCAATGAGCAGTTCTTC
D gene: NA; J gene: TRBJ2-3; V gene: TRBV5-1; clone size: many; CDR3 protein: CASSPADGRNTQYF; CDR3 DNA: TGCGCCAGCAGCCCGGCGGACGGAAGGAATACGCAGTATTTT
D gene: TRBD2; J gene: TRBJ2-2; V gene: TRBV27; clone size: NA; CDR3 protein: CASSPRGGYTGELFF; CDR3 DNA: TGTGCCAGCAGTCCCCGGGGGGGGTACACCGGGGAGCTGTTTTTT
D gene: NA; J gene: TRBJ1-6; V gene: TRBV7-2; clone size: NA; CDR3 protein: CASSLVMSQGNSPLHF; CDR3 DNA: TGTGCCAGCAGCTTAGTGATGTCCCAGGGCAATTCACCCCTCCACTTT
D gene: NA; J gene: TRBJ2-1; V gene: TRBV11-1; clone size: NA; CDR3 protein: CASSQDYREQFF; CDR3 DNA: TGTGCCAGCAGCCAGGACTATCGGGAGCAGTTCTTC
D gene: TRBD1; J gene: TRBJ2-7; V gene: TRBV15; clone size: NA; CDR3 protein: CATSKLQGAGNEQYF; CDR3 DNA: TGTGCCACCAGCAAGCTTCAGGGGGCTGGGAACGAGCAGTACTTC
D gene: NA; J gene: TRBJ2-1; V gene: TRBV21-1; clone size: few; CDR3 protein: CASSKDQESEQFF; CDR3 DNA: TGTGCCAGCAGCAAAGATCAGGAGAGTGAGCAGTTCTTC
D gene: TRBD2; J gene: TRBJ2-2; V gene: TRBV7-3; clone size: NA; CDR3 protein: CASSWDYSGELFF; CDR3 DNA: TGTGCCAGCAGCTGGGACTACTCCGGGGAGCTGTTTTTT
D gene: TRBD1; J gene: TRBJ2-7; V gene: TRBV6-2/TRBV6-3; clone size: few; CDR3 protein: CASRRDRGRKYEQYF; CDR3 DNA: TGTGCCAGCCGGAGGGACAGGGGGCGTAAGTACGAGCAGTACTTC
D gene: NA; J gene: TRBJ1-3; V gene: TRBV12-3/TRBV12-4; clone size: many; CDR3 protein: CASSFSGNTIYF; CDR3 DNA: TGTGCCAGCAGCTTCTCTGGAAACACCATATATTTT
D gene: NA; J gene: TRBJ2-4; V gene: TRBV20-1; clone size: few; CDR3 protein: CSALPVGLRNIQYF; CDR3 DNA: TGCAGTGCCCTACCCGTGGGCCTGCGGAACATTCAGTACTTC
D gene: NA; J gene: TRBJ1-5; V gene: TRBV6-6; clone size: NA; CDR3 protein: CASSYSPSGVLDNQPQHF; CDR3 DNA: TGTGCCAGCAGTTACTCGCCTTCGGGGGTACTTGACAATCAGCCCCAGCATTTT
D gene: NA; J gene: TRBJ1-1; V gene: TRBV3-1; clone size: few; CDR3 protein: CASSQDWGGNTEAFF; CDR3 DNA: TGTGCCAGCAGCCAAGATTGGGGGGGCAACACTGAAGCTTTCTTT
D gene: TRBD1; J gene: TRBJ1-1; V gene: TRBV4-1; clone size: NA; CDR3 protein: CASSPPDRVGTEAFF; CDR3 DNA: TGCGCCAGCAGCCCCCCGGACAGGGTTGGTACTGAAGCTTTCTTT
D gene: TRBD1; J gene: TRBJ2-7; V gene: TRBV7-2; clone size: many; CDR3 protein: CASRKTGGGSSYEQYF; CDR3 DNA: TGTGCCAGCAGAAAAACAGGGGGTGGGAGCTCCTACGAGCAGTACTTC
D gene: TRBD1; J gene: TRBJ2-1; V gene: TRBV29-1; clone size: few; CDR3 protein: CSVSSGTGNSYNEQFF; CDR3 DNA: TGCAGCGTTTCGTCCGGGACAGGGAACTCCTACAATGAGCAGTTCTTC
D gene: NA; J gene: TRBJ2-1; V gene: TRBV9; clone size: NA; CDR3 protein: CASTPSPYNEQFF; CDR3 DNA: TGTGCCAGCACCCCCTCGCCCTACAATGAGCAGTTCTTC
D gene: NA; J gene: TRBJ2-1; V gene: TRBV7-2; clone size: few; CDR3 protein: CASSLGAGFVYNEQFF; CDR3 DNA: TGTGCCAGCAGCTTAGGGGCAGGGTTTGTCTACAATGAGCAGTTCTTC
D gene: NA; J gene: TRBJ2-7; V gene: TRBV12-3/TRBV12-4; clone size: few; CDR3 protein: CASSLQGNEQYF; CDR3 DNA: TGTGCCAGCAGTTTACAAGGTAACGAGCAGTACTTC
D gene: TRBD1; J gene: TRBJ1-4; V gene: TRBV5-5; clone size: few; CDR3 protein: CASSLFRGDEKLFF; CDR3 DNA: TGTGCCAGCAGCTTGTTCAGGGGGGATGAAAAACTGTTTTTT
D gene: NA; J gene: TRBJ1-5; V gene: TRBV5-1; clone size: many; CDR3 protein: CASSLQGPNQPQHF; CDR3 DNA: TGCGCCAGCAGCTTGCAGGGACCCAATCAGCCCCAGCATTTT
D gene: TRBD1; J gene: TRBJ2-3; V gene: TRBV6-4; clone size: many; CDR3 protein: CASSDSQGSTDTQYF; CDR3 DNA: TGTGCCAGCAGTGACTCACAGGGGTCAACAGATACGCAGTATTTT
D gene: NA; J gene: TRBJ1-2; V gene: TRBV15; clone size: few; CDR3 protein: CATSKGALGDGYTF; CDR3 DNA: TGTGCCACCAGCAAAGGGGCCCTGGGTGACGGCTACACCTTC
D gene: NA; J gene: TRBJ1-1; V gene: TRBV6-2/TRBV6-3; clone size: few; CDR3 protein: CASSYSTRGVRTEAFF; CDR3 DNA: TGTGCCAGCAGTTACTCGACCAGGGGAGTTAGGACTGAAGCTTTCTTT
D gene: NA; J gene: TRBJ1-2; V gene: TRBV9; clone size: few; CDR3 protein: CASSVGAGTANYGYTF; CDR3 DNA: TGTGCCAGCAGCGTAGGAGCAGGGACCGCTAACTATGGCTACACCTTC
D gene: TRBD2; J gene: TRBJ2-5; V gene: TRBV7-6; clone size: few; CDR3 protein: CASSFPHGLALQETQYF; CDR3 DNA: TGTGCCAGCAGCTTTCCCCATGGACTAGCACTACAAGAGACCCAGTACTTC
D gene: NA; J gene: TRBJ1-5; V gene: TRBV20-1; clone size: few; CDR3 protein: CSARGTGDQPQHF; CDR3 DNA: TGCAGTGCTAGAGGTACAGGAGATCAGCCCCAGCATTTT
D gene: TRBD1; J gene: TRBJ2-1; V gene: TRBV5-4; clone size: NA; CDR3 protein: CASSWDRHNEQFF; CDR3 DNA: TGTGCCAGCAGCTGGGACAGACACAATGAGCAGTTCTTC
D gene: TRBD2; J gene: TRBJ2-3; V gene: TRBV7-3; clone size: NA; CDR3 protein: CASSPGGAGDTQYF; CDR3 DNA: TGTGCCAGCAGCCCCGGGGGGGCTGGAGATACGCAGTATTTT
D gene: NA; J gene: TRBJ2-1; V gene: TRBV2; clone size: NA; CDR3 protein: CAGGGTFSYNEQFF; CDR3 DNA: TGTGCCGGAGGAGGGACTTTCTCCTACAATGAGCAGTTCTTC
D gene: NA; J gene: TRBJ2-2; V gene: TRBV20-1; clone size: NA; CDR3 protein: CSARAGPTGELFF; CDR3 DNA: TGCAGTGCTAGAGCGGGCCCCACCGGGGAGCTGTTTTTT